This T cell receptor (beta chain) was sequenced in a study of cytomegalovirus exposure and HLA in healthy donors. As for the study in general: Counted in an early data release were 75 million to 85 million unique TCRs from HLA-typed donors.

As to this clone: What it binds is unknown.

Study observations and caveats: A few chains tied to CMV proved CMV antigen-specific in vitro. Exclusion applied to some V segments, including TRBV6-2 and TRBV6-3, as they were indistinguishable. Reported results showed that the classifier diagnosed cytomegalovirus status with high specificity and sensitivity.

With 60 Vbeta and 13 Jbeta primers, the PCR was carried out. Generated by immunoSEQ multiplex PCR, the TCRdb table keeps only in-frame clones and is missing some. The table includes 180,000 or so clones, about 79% detected once. Germline loops: CDR1 LNHNV, CDR2 YYDKDF (reference sequence). The CDR3 sequence is 17 residues long. With 0 bases clipped from V and 8 bases from J, the junction kept 12 bases outside the gene matches. The chain carries TRBV15 and TRBJ2-1, with 8 positions matching TRBD2. The material sequenced was PBMCs. This clonotype originated in a man aged 50-60 years in good health and CMV-seropositive. DNA for the CDR3: TGTGCCACCAGCAGAGAATTCCCCGGGGGGGGGCCGCATGAGCAGTTCTTC. Translated, it gives CATSREFPGGGPHEQFF.